This is a list of T cell receptor beta chains from one sample in a study of T cells in Graves' hyperthyroidism and ophthalmopathy. TCRdb analysed the multiplex PCR reads with MiXCR anew, one entry per CDR3 protein. This table has about 420,000 distinct CDR3 sequences, approximately 14% appearing once. Source material: blood. All receptors derive from a young woman with Graves' hyperthyroidism. CDR3s include the opening cysteine and the closing phenylalanine or tryptophan. The D gene is left open where the match is weak. For some rows the clone size is stated as once, few or many, or as a class when expanded; others skip it.

v_gene: TRBV3-1; abundance: .; j_gene: TRBJ2-1; d_gene: .; CDR3nt: TGTGCCAGCAGCCCCCGGGTCAGGAATGAGCAGTTCTTC; CDR3aa: CASSPRVRNEQFF
v_gene: TRBV27; abundance: many; j_gene: TRBJ1-2; d_gene: .; CDR3nt: TGTGCCAGCACTCTAAACCCAGGCAGGGGCAGTGGCTACACCTTC; CDR3aa: CASTLNPGRGSGYTF
v_gene: TRBV7-2; abundance: many; j_gene: TRBJ1-2; d_gene: TRBD1; CDR3nt: TGTGCCAGCAGCTCTAGGACAGGGGTCGACTATGGCTACACCTTC; CDR3aa: CASSSRTGVDYGYTF
v_gene: TRBV7-9; abundance: many; j_gene: TRBJ1-5; d_gene: .; CDR3nt: TGTGCCAGCAGTTCCGCGGGGTCGGTGGGCAATCAGCCCCAGCATTTT; CDR3aa: CASSSAGSVGNQPQHF
v_gene: TRBV5-6; abundance: .; j_gene: TRBJ1-1; d_gene: .; CDR3nt: TGTGCCAGCGGCGACCCCTTGGCTAACACTGAAGCTTTCTTT; CDR3aa: CASGDPLANTEAFF
v_gene: TRBV15; abundance: .; j_gene: TRBJ2-1; d_gene: .; CDR3nt: TGTGCCACCAGCTATGACAGGAGCCCCTACAATGAGCAGTTCTTC; CDR3aa: CATSYDRSPYNEQFF
v_gene: TRBV5-1; abundance: many; j_gene: TRBJ2-1; d_gene: TRBD2; CDR3nt: TGCGCCAGCAGCTTACTAGCGGGAAACAATGAGCAGTTCTTC; CDR3aa: CASSLLAGNNEQFF
v_gene: TRBV27; abundance: many; j_gene: TRBJ1-5; d_gene: TRBD1; CDR3nt: TGTGCCAGCAGTTTAATGGGACAGGGGGGCAATCAGCCCCAGCATTTT; CDR3aa: CASSLMGQGGNQPQHF
v_gene: TRBV20-1; abundance: many; j_gene: TRBJ1-3; d_gene: .; CDR3nt: TGCAGTGCTAGTTTTACAAATGGCGGAAACACCATATATTTT; CDR3aa: CSASFTNGGNTIYF
v_gene: TRBV5-4; abundance: .; j_gene: TRBJ2-5; d_gene: .; CDR3nt: TGTGCCAGCAGCTTGGTGGGGTACGAGACCCAGTACTTC; CDR3aa: CASSLVGYETQYF
v_gene: TRBV20-1; abundance: many; j_gene: TRBJ2-7; d_gene: .; CDR3nt: TGCAGTGCTAGACCTCTCGACAGGAGCTCCTACGAGCAGTACTTC; CDR3aa: CSARPLDRSSYEQYF
v_gene: TRBV27; abundance: many; j_gene: TRBJ2-5; d_gene: .; CDR3nt: TGTGCCAGCAGAAGGGTAGGAGAGACCCAGTACTTC; CDR3aa: CASRRVGETQYF
v_gene: TRBV7-2; abundance: .; j_gene: TRBJ2-1; d_gene: TRBD2; CDR3nt: TGTGCCAGCAGCGGGGGGGGACTAGCGTTCTACAATGAGCAGTTCTTC; CDR3aa: CASSGGGLAFYNEQFF
v_gene: TRBV6-5; abundance: many; j_gene: TRBJ1-1; d_gene: .; CDR3nt: TGTGCCAGCAGTTACTCTGGGCTGATACACACTGAAGCTTTCTTT; CDR3aa: CASSYSGLIHTEAFF
v_gene: TRBV9; abundance: many; j_gene: TRBJ2-1; d_gene: TRBD2; CDR3nt: TGTGCCAGCAGCCAGACGGGGGGGGCCGGGAATGAGCAGTTCTTC; CDR3aa: CASSQTGGAGNEQFF
v_gene: TRBV20-1; abundance: .; j_gene: TRBJ2-7; d_gene: .; CDR3nt: TGCAGTGCTAGAGGGCCCAGGGGGGGGGTCTACGAGCAGTACTTC; CDR3aa: CSARGPRGGVYEQYF
v_gene: TRBV3-1; abundance: many; j_gene: TRBJ2-5; d_gene: .; CDR3nt: TGTGCCAGCAGCCCAATCCCCAAAGTAACGGCGGAGACCCAGTACTTC; CDR3aa: CASSPIPKVTAETQYF
v_gene: TRBV6-5; abundance: many; j_gene: TRBJ2-5; d_gene: .; CDR3nt: TGTGCCAGCAGTTACGCGGGGGCACGGGGCGAGACCCAGTACTTC; CDR3aa: CASSYAGARGETQYF
v_gene: TRBV6-2/TRBV6-3; abundance: many; j_gene: TRBJ2-3; d_gene: TRBD1; CDR3nt: TGTGCCAGCAGTTACAGTTTAGCAGGGGGCTATTTCACAGATACGCAGTATTTT; CDR3aa: CASSYSLAGGYFTDTQYF
v_gene: TRBV9; abundance: many; j_gene: TRBJ2-1; d_gene: .; CDR3nt: TGTGCCAGCAGCGTAGACGGAGCCGGGCGCCCCTACAATGAGCAGTTCTTC; CDR3aa: CASSVDGAGRPYNEQFF
v_gene: TRBV7-8; abundance: many; j_gene: TRBJ2-2; d_gene: .; CDR3nt: TGTGCCAGCAGCTTAGCGCGGGTAGCCGGGGAGCTGTTTTTT; CDR3aa: CASSLARVAGELFF